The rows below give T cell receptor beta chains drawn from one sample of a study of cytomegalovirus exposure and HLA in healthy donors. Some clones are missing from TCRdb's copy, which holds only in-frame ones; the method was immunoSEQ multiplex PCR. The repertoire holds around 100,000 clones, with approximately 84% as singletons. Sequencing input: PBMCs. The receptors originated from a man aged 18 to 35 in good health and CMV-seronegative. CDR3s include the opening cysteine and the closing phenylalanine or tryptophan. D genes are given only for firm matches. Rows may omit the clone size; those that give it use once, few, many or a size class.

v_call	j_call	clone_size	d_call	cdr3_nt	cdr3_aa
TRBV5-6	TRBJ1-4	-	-	TGTGCCAGCAGCTTGTCTTACCAAACGGGGGAAAAACTGTTTTTT	CASSLSYQTGEKLFF
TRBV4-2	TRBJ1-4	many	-	TGTGCCAGCAGCCAAGTAGGAGGGAGGGAAAAACTGTTTTTT	CASSQVGGREKLFF
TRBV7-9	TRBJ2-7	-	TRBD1	TGTGCCAGCAGCTTTCCGGGACAGAGTTCCTACGAGCAGTACTTC	CASSFPGQSSYEQYF
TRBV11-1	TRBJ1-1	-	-	TGTGCCAGCAGCCCTAACACTGAAGCTTTCTTT	CASSPNTEAFF
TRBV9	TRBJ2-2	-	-	TGTGCCAGCAGGGGGACAACGGACACCGGGGAGCTGTTTTTT	CASRGTTDTGELFF
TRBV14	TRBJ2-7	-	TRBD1	TGTGCCAGCAGCCAACTGGGACAGGGTAGCAGCGAGCAGTACTTC	CASSQLGQGSSEQYF
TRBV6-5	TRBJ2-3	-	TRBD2	TGTGCCACCATAGCGGGAGGAACAGATACGCAGTATTTT	CATIAGGTDTQYF
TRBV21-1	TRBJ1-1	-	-	TGTGCCAGCAGACCCCGCTGTAGGGGTACCATGAACACTGAAGCTTTCTTT	CASRPRCRGTMNTEAFF
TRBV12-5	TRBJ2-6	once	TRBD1	TGTGCTAGTGGTTTGGTACGGGACAGCCTACCTCTGTCTGGGGCCAACGTCCTGACTTTC	CASGLVRDSLPLSGANVLTF
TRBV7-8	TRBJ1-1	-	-	TGTGCCAGCGTGACGGGGGGGCTCGGGGACACTGAAGCTTTCTTT	CASVTGGLGDTEAFF
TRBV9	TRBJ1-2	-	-	TGTGCCAGCAGCGCCCAGGCCTATGGCTACACCTTC	CASSAQAYGYTF
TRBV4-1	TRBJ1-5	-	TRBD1	TGCGCCAGCAGCCTCGACAGGGGACGGCAGCCCCAGCATTTT	CASSLDRGRQPQHF
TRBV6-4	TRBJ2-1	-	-	TGTGCCAGCAGTGACTCGGAGACTAATGAGCAGTTCTTC	CASSDSETNEQFF
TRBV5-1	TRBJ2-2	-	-	TGCGCCAGCAGCTTGTATCAGGGGTCCACCGGGGAGCTGTTTTTT	CASSLYQGSTGELFF
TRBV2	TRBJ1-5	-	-	TGTGCCAGCAGTGAGTGGGGGGTTAATCAGCCCCAGCATTTT	CASSEWGVNQPQHF
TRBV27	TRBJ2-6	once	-	TGTGCCAGCAGCCAATTCTCTGGGGCCAACGTCCTGACTTTC	CASSQFSGANVLTF
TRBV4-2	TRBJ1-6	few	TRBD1	TGTGCCAGCAGCCAAGCCAACAGGGGTTCCTATAATTCACCCCTCCACTTT	CASSQANRGSYNSPLHF
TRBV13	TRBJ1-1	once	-	TGTGCCAGCAGCTTAAGGGAGGCCACTGAAGCTTTCTTT	CASSLREATEAFF
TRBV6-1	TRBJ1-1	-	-	TGTGCCAGCAGAGAGATGAACACTGAAGCTTTCTTT	CASREMNTEAFF
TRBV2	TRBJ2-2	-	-	TGTGCCAGCAGTGAAGTTGGAGAGAACACCGGGGAGCTGTTTTTT	CASSEVGENTGELFF
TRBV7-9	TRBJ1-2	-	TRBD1	TGTGCCAGCACCTCGGAGGGGGCCTATGGCTACACCTTC	CASTSEGAYGYTF
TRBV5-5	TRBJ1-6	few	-	TGTGCCAGCAGCTACGGACAGAAAAATTCACCCCTCCACTTT	CASSYGQKNSPLHF
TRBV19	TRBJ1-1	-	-	TGTGCCAGGCCGCGGGGCACTGAAGCTTTCTTT	CARPRGTEAFF
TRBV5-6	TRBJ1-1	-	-	TGTGCCAGCAGCTTGGCGGGTAGGAACACTGAAGCTTTCTTT	CASSLAGRNTEAFF
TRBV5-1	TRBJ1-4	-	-	TGCGCCAGCAGCTTGGGGCAGATCTTTAATGAAAAACTGTTTTTT	CASSLGQIFNEKLFF
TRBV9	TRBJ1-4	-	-	TGTGCCAGCAGCGTGACTCATGCGGGTGAAAAACTGTTTTTT	CASSVTHAGEKLFF
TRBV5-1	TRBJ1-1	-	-	TGCGCCAGCAGCTTGAGGGTTCGGGGAAACACTGAAGCTTTCTTT	CASSLRVRGNTEAFF
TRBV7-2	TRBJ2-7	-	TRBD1	TGTGCCAGCAGCCAGCGGACAGGGGGGGTCTACGAGCAGTACTTC	CASSQRTGGVYEQYF
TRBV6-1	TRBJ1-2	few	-	TGTGCCAGCAGTGAAGGCGGGATAGGTCCGGACTATGGCTACACCTTC	CASSEGGIGPDYGYTF
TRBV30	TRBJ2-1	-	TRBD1	TGTGCCTGCCGAGGACAGGGGGCTGAACCGTTCTTC	CACRGQGAEPFF
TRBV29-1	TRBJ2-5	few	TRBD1	TGCAGCGTTGTCCCTCAGGGACAGCAAGAGACCCAGTACTTC	CSVVPQGQQETQYF